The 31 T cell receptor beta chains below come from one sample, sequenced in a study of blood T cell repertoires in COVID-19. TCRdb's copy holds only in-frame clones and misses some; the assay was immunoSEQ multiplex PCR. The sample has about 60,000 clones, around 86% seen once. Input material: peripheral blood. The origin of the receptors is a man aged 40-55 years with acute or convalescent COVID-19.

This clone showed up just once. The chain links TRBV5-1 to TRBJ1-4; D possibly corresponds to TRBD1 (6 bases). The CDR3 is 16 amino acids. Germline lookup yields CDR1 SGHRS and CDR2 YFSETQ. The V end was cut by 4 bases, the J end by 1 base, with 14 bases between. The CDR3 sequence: CASSGGVWGTNEKLFF. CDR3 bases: TGCGCCAGCAGCGGGGGCGTCTGGGGAACTAATGAAAAACTGTTTTTT.

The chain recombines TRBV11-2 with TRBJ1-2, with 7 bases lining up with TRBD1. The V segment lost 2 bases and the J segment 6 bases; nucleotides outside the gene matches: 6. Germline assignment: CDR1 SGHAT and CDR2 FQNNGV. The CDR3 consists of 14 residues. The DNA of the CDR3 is TGTGCCAGCAGCTTACATGACAGGGCGCATGGCTACACCTTC. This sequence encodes CASSLHDRAHGYTF.

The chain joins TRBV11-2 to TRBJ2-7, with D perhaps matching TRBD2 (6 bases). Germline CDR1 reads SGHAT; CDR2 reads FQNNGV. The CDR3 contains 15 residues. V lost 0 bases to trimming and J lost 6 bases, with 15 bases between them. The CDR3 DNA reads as TGTGCCAGCAGCTTAGAAACTAGCAGGTGGGGCGAGCAGTACTTC. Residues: CASSLETSRWGEQYF.

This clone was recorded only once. CDR3 amino acids: CASSITRAFF. The DNA for the CDR3 is TGTGCCAGCAGTATTACTAGGGCTTTCTTT. V usage is TRBV12-3 or TRBV12-4 and J usage is TRBJ1-1; D remains unclear. Between the trimmed V and J ends, which lost 5 bases and 11 bases, there was a span of 9 bases. The CDR3 is made up of 10 amino acids.

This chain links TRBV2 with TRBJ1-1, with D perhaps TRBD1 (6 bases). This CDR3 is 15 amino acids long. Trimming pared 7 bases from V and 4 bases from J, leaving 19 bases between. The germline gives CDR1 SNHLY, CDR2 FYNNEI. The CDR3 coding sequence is TGTGCCAGCACCGGTGGGGGAAGGGGGGGCACTGAAGCTTTCTTT. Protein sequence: CASTGGGRGGTEAFF. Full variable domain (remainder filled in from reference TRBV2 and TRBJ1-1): EPEVTQTPSHQVTQMGQEVILRCVPISNHLYFYWYRQILGQKVEFLVSFYNNEISEKSEIFDDQFSVERPDGSNFTLKIRSTKLEDSAMYFCASTGGGRGGTEAFFGQGTRLTVV.

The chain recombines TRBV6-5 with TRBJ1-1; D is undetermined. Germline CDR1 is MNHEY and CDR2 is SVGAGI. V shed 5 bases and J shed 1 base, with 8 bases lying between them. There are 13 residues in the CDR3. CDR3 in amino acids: CASSTVWNTEAFF. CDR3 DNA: TGTGCCAGCAGTACAGTTTGGAACACTGAAGCTTTCTTT.

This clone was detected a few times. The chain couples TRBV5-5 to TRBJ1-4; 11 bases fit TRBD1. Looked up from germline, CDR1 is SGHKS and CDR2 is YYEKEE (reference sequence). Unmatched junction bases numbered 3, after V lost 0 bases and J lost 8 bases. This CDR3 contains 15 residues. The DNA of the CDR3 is TGTGCCAGCAGCTTGGAGGGGACAGGGGGGGAAAAACTGTTTTTT. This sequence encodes CASSLEGTGGEKLFF.

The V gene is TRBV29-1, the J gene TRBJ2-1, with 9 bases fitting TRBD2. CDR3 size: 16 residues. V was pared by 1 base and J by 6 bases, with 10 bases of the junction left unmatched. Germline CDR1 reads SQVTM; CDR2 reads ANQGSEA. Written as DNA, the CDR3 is TGCAGCGTTGAAGCCTCACGCGGGGGGGCTTCCAATGAGCAGTTCTTC. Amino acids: CSVEASRGGASNEQFF.

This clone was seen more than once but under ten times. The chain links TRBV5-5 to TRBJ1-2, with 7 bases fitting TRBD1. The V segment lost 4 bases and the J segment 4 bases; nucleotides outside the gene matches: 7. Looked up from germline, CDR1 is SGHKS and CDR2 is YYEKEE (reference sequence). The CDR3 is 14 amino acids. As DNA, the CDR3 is TGTGCCAGCAGCCCCGGGACAGCCTCCTATGGCTACACCTTC. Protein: CASSPGTASYGYTF.

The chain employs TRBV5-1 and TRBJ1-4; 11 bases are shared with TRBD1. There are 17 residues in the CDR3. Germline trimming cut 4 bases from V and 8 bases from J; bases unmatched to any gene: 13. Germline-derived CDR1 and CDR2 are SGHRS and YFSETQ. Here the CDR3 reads CASSLRDRGNVGEKLFF. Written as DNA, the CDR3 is TGCGCCAGCAGCCTACGGGACAGGGGGAATGTTGGAGAAAAACTGTTTTTT. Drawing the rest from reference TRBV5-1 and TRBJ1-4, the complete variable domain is KAGVTQTPRYLIKTRGQQVTLSCSPISGHRSVSWYQQTPGQGLQFLFEYFSETQRNKGNFPGRFSGRQFSNSRSEMNVSTLELGDSALYLCASSLRDRGNVGEKLFFGSGTQLSVL.

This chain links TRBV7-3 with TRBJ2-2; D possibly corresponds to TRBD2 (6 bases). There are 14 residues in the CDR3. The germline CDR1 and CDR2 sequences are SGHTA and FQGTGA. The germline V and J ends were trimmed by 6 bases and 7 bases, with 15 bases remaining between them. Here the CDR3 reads CASRTRAGVGELFF. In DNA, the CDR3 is TGTGCCAGCAGGACTAGGGCGGGCGTCGGGGAGCTGTTTTTT. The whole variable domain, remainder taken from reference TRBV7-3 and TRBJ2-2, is GAGVSQTPSNKVTEKGKYVELRCDPISGHTALYWYRQSLGQGPEFLIYFQGTGAADDSGLPNDRFFAVRPEGSVSTLKIQRTERGDSAVYLCASRTRAGVGELFFGEGSRLTVL.

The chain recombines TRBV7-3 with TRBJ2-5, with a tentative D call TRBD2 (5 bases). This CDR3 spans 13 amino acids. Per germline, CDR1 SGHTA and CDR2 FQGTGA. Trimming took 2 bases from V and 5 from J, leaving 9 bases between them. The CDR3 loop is CASSLLAQETQYF. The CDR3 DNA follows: TGTGCCAGCAGCTTACTAGCCCAGGAGACCCAGTACTTC.

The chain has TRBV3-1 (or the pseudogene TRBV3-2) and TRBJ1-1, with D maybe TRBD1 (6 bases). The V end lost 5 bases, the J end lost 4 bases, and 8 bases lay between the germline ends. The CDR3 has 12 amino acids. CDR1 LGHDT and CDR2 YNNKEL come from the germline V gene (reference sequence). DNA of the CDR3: TGTGCCAGCAGCAAGACAGGCACTGAAGCTTTCTTT. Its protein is CASSKTGTEAFF.

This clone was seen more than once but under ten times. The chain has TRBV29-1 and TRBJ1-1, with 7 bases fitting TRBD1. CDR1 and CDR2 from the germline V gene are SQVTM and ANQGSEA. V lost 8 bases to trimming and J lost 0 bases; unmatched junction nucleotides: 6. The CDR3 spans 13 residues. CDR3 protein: CSTRGQLNTEAFF. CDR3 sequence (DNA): TGCAGCACCAGGGGACAGCTGAACACTGAAGCTTTCTTT.

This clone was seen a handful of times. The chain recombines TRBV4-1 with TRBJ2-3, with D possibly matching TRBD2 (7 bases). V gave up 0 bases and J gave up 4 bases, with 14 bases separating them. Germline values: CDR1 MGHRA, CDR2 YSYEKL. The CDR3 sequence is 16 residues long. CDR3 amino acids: CASSQEGGGASDTQYF. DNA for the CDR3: TGCGCCAGCAGCCAAGAAGGTGGGGGGGCCTCAGATACGCAGTATTTT.

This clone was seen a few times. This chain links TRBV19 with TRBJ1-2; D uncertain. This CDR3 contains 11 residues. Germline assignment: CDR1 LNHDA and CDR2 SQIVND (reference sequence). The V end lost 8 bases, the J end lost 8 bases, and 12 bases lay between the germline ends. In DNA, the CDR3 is TGTGCCAGTGCGGGGTTTGTCGGCTACACCTTC. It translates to CASAGFVGYTF.

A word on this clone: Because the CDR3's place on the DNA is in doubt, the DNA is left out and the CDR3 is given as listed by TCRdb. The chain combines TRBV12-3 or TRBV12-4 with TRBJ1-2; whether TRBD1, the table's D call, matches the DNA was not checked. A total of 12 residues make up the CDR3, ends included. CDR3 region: CASSSSSGGYTF.

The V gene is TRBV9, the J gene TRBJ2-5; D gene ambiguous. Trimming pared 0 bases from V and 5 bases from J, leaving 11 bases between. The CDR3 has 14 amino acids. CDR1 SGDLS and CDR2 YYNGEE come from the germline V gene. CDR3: CASSVDPARETQYF. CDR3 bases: TGTGCCAGCAGCGTAGATCCAGCGCGGGAGACCCAGTACTTC.

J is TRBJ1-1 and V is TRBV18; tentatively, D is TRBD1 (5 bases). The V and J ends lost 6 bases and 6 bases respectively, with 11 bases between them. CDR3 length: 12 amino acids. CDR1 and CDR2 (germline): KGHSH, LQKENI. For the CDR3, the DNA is TGTGCCAGCTCCCAAGGAGGGGCTGAAGCTTTCTTT. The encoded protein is CASSQGGAEAFF.

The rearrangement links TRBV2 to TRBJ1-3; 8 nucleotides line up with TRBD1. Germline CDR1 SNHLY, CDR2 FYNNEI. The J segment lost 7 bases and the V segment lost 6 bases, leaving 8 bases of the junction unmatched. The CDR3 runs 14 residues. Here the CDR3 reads CASRTGEAMNTIYF. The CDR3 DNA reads TGTGCCAGCAGGACAGGGGAAGCGATGAACACCATATATTTT. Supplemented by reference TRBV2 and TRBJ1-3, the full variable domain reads EPEVTQTPSHQVTQMGQEVILRCVPISNHLYFYWYRQILGQKVEFLVSFYNNEISEKSEIFDDQFSVERPDGSNFTLKIRSTKLEDSAMYFCASRTGEAMNTIYFGEGSWLTVV.

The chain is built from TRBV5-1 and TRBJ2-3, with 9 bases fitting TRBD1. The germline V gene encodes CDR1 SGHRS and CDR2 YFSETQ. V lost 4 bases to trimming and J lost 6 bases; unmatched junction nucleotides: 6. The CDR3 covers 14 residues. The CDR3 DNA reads TGCGCCAGCAGCCCCTCGACAGGGGGGGATACGCAGTATTTT. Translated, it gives CASSPSTGGDTQYF. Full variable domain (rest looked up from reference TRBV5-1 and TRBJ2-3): KAGVTQTPRYLIKTRGQQVTLSCSPISGHRSVSWYQQTPGQGLQFLFEYFSETQRNKGNFPGRFSGRQFSNSRSEMNVSTLELGDSALYLCASSPSTGGDTQYFGPGTRLTVL.

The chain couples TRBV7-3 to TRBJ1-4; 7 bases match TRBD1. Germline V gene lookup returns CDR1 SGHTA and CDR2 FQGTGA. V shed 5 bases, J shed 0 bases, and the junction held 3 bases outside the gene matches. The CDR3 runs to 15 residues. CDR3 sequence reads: CASSAQGATNEKLFF. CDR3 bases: TGTGCCAGCAGCGCCCAGGGGGCAACTAATGAAAAACTGTTTTTT.

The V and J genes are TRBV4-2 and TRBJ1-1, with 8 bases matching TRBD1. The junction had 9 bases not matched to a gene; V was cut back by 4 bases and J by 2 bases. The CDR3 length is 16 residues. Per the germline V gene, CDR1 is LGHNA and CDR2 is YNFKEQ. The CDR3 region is CASSPGRTGLNTEAFF. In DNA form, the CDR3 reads TGTGCCAGCAGCCCCGGAAGGACAGGGCTAAACACTGAAGCTTTCTTT.

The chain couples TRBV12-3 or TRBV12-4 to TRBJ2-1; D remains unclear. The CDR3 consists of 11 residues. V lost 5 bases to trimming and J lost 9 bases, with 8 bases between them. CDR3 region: CASSLRSEQFF. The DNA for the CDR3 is TGTGCCAGCAGTCTTAGGAGTGAGCAGTTCTTC.

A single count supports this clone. Here the CDR3 reads CASCRGTGELFF. CDR3 bases: TGTGCCAGCTGTAGGGGCACCGGGGAGCTGTTTTTT. The chain joins TRBV6-5 to TRBJ2-2, with a possible D match to TRBD1 (5 bases). The CDR3 is 12 residues long. Trimming pared 8 bases from V and 4 bases from J, leaving 8 bases between. The germline CDR1 and CDR2 sequences are MNHEY and SVGAGI.

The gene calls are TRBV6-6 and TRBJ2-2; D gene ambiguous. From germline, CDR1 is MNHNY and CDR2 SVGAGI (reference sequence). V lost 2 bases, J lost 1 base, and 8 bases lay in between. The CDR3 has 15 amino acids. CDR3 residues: CASSYQAMNTGELFF. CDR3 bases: TGTGCCAGCAGTTACCAGGCCATGAACACCGGGGAGCTGTTTTTT.

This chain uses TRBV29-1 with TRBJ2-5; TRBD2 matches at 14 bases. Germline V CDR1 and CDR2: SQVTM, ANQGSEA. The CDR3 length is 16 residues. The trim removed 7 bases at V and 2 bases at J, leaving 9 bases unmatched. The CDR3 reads CSATGTSGGLQETQYF. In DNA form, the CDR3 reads TGCAGCGCCACCGGGACTAGCGGGGGACTACAAGAGACCCAGTACTTC.

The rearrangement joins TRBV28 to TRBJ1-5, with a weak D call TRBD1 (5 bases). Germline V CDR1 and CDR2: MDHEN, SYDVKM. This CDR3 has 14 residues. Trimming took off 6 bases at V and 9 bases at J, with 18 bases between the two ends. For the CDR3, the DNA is TGTGCCAGCAGCGCCACGGGGGGTGGTGGGCCCCAGCATTTT. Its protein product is CASSATGGGGPQHF. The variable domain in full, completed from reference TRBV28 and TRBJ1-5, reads DVKVTQSSRYLVKRTGEKVFLECVQDMDHENMFWYRQDPGLGLRLIYFSYDVKMKEKGDIPEGYSVSREKKERFSLILESASTNQTSMYLCASSATGGGGPQHFGDGTRLSIL.

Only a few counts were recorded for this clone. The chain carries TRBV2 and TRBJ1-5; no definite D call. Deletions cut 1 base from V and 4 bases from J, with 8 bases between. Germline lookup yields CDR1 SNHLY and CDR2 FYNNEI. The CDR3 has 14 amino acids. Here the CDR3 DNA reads TGTGCCAGCAGTGAAGGTGGGAGGAATCAGCCCCAGCATTTT. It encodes CASSEGGRNQPQHF.

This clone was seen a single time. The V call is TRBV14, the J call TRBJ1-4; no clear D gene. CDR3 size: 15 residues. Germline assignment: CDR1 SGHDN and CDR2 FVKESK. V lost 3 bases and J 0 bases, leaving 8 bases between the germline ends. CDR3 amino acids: CASSHRRATNEKLFF. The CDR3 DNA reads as TGTGCCAGCAGCCATAGACGGGCAACTAATGAAAAACTGTTTTTT.

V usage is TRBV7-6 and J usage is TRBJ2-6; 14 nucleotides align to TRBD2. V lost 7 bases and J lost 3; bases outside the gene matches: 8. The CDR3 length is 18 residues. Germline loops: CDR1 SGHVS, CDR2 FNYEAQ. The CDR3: CASKPGLAGAVGANVLTF. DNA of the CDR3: TGTGCCAGCAAACCGGGACTAGCGGGGGCAGTTGGGGCCAACGTCCTGACTTTC.